The entry below describes one TCR beta chain. Its antigen is still unknown. Primers: 60 Vbeta forward and 13 Jbeta reverse. Produced via immunoSEQ multiplex PCR; TCRdb's table is partial and in-frame only. The table shows about 130,000 clones, with about 74% occurring only once. Trimming took off 3 bases at V and 5 bases at J, with 17 bases between the two ends. CDR1 is SGDLS, CDR2 YYNGEE, per germline. This CDR3 has 16 residues. These data originate in a study of cytomegalovirus exposure and HLA in healthy donors. Study results and caveats: Judged likely to be a sequencing artifact was a cluster of highly shared sequence variants. The majority of TCR sequences were rare, yet some public TCRs appeared in many donors. 87-base-pair reads could not separate some V segments, including TRBV6-2 and TRBV6-3. V- and J-gene trimming of TCR beta was linked (in a later analysis) to a missense DCLRE1C variant.

Sequencing used PBMCs. The rearrangement joins TRBV9 to TRBJ2-2; D unresolved. The clonotype originates from a man younger than 45 in good health and CMV-seronegative. CDR3 amino acids: CASSEPSRSQTGELFF. The CDR3 DNA follows: TGTGCCAGCAGCGAACCCTCAAGGAGTCAAACCGGGGAGCTGTTTTTT.